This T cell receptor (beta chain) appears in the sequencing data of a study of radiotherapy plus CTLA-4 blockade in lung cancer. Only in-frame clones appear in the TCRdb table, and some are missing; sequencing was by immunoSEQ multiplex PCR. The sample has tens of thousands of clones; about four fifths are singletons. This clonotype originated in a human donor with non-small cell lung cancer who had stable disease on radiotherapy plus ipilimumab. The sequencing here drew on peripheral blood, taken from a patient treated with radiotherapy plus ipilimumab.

The CDR3 is CASTRTGASTDTQYF. Here the CDR3 DNA reads TGCGCCAGCACCAGGACAGGGGCTAGCACAGATACGCAGTATTTT. This chain connects TRBV5-1 to TRBJ2-3; 9 bases line up with TRBD1. The V gene's germline CDR1 is SGHRS and CDR2 YFSETQ. The CDR3 is 15 amino acids. J was trimmed by 0 bases and V by 6 bases; bases with no gene match: 5.